The TCR beta chain described here comes from a study of cytomegalovirus exposure and HLA in healthy donors. A multiplex PCR was run with 60 Vbeta primers and 13 Jbeta primers. Data came from immunoSEQ multiplex PCR; TCRdb stores just in-frame clones and leaves some out. This sample carries more than 100,000 clones, 75% to 85% of them seen once, and the ten largest clones take 0.85% to 1.4%. This clone has only a few counts. The CDR3 runs 14 residues. V was pared by 5 bases and J by 1 base, with 9 bases between. Looked up from germline, CDR1 is LNHDA and CDR2 is SQIVND (reference sequence). The sample comprised PBMCs. The source of this sequence is a male donor in good health and CMV-seronegative. The V and J genes are TRBV19 and TRBJ1-5, with D hard to call. The DNA for the CDR3 is TGTGCCAGTAGTGCCAGAGGGAGCAATCAGCCCCAGCATTTT. Amino acids: CASSARGSNQPQHF.